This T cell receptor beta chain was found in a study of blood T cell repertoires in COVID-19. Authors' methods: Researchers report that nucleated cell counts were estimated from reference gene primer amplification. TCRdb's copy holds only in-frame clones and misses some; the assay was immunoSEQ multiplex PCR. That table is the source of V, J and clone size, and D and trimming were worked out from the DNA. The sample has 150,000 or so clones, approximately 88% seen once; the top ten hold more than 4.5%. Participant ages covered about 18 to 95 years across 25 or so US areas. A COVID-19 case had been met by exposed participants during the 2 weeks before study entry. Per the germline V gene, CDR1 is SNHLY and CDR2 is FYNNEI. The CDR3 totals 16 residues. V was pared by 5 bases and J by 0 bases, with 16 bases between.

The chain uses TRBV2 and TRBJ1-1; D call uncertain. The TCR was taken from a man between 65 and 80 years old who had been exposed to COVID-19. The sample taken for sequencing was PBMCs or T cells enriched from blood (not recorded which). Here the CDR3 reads CASSLRLSFMNTEAFF. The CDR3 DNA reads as TGTGCCAGCAGTCTTCGACTGAGCTTCATGAACACTGAAGCTTTCTTT.